A single sample is the source of the 4 T cell receptor beta chains below, sequenced in a study of T cells in Graves' hyperthyroidism and ophthalmopathy. TCR beta CDR3 regions were amplified from RNA transcripts. With the HTBI primer set, the TCR CDR3 went through a first round of RT-PCR. TCRdb passed the multiplex PCR reads through MiXCR, listing each CDR3 protein once. This sample has about 340,000 distinct CDR3 sequences, with roughly 21% found just once. What was sequenced was blood. The receptors shown here come from a woman aged 45 to 65 with Graves' hyperthyroidism.

V and J are TRBV5-1 and TRBJ2-3; TRBD1 matches 7 bases. The CDR3 sequence is 15 residues long. J gave up 6 bases and V 4 bases, and 11 bases lay outside the gene matches. Per the germline V gene, CDR1 is SGHRS and CDR2 is YFSETQ. The CDR3 coding sequence is TGCGCCAGCAGCGCAGACAGGGAGTTTGGTGATACGCAGTATTTT. Its translation: CASSADREFGDTQYF.

This clonotype was seen many times. The chain links TRBV2 to TRBJ1-1; no reliable D call. V was trimmed by 3 bases and J by 0 bases, leaving 8 bases between them. The CDR3 is made up of 14 amino acids. Germline values: CDR1 SNHLY, CDR2 FYNNEI. The CDR3 spells CASSDRNMNTEAFF. CDR3 in DNA: TGTGCCAGCAGTGACAGGAACATGAACACTGAAGCTTTCTTT.

This clonotype has ten or more counts. This chain links TRBV30 with TRBJ2-1, with D hard to call. Germline CDR1 reads GTSNPN; CDR2 reads SVGIG (reference sequence). V lost 0 bases, J lost 6 bases, and 9 bases lay in between. CDR3 length: 13 residues. CDR3 DNA: TGTGCCTGGAGTGTACTTGGGGTCAATGAGCAGTTCTTC. This translates into CAWSVLGVNEQFF.

This clonotype was picked up many times. The chain joins TRBV6-1 to TRBJ1-1, with TRBD1 identical over 9 bases. This CDR3 has 15 residues. Germline assignment: CDR1 MNHNS and CDR2 SASEGT. The junction had 13 bases not matched to a gene; V was cut back by 6 bases and J by 8 bases. The CDR3: CASRPGQGFRGEAFF. The CDR3 region has the DNA TGTGCCAGCAGGCCGGGACAGGGCTTTCGCGGGGAAGCTTTCTTT.